This T cell receptor (beta chain) was captured by sequencing in a study of blood T cell repertoires in COVID-19. Study as a whole: The cDNA or gDNA used as material had been derived from T cells, B-cell-depleted T cells, or PBMCs.

This clone was detected a few times. The CDR3 has 13 amino acids. Germline V gene sequence: CDR1 WNHNN, CDR2 SYGVQD (reference sequence). Trimming removed 6 bases from V and 3 bases from J, with 11 bases in between. The authors' processing: Using reference gene primer amplification, nucleated cell counts were estimated. The protocol was immunoSEQ multiplex PCR, while the TCRdb copy is restricted to in-frame clones and leaves out a portion. The V and J calls and clone size were taken over from that table, and D and trimming were inferred from the DNA. Altogether roughly 20,000 clones are present, roughly nine tenths being singletons, with the ten largest covering about 4.8%.

This clonotype originated in a human donor in a cohort sampled during active COVID-19. The V and J genes are TRBV10-1 and TRBJ1-1, with D unclear. The specimen sequenced was peripheral blood. CDR3 nucleotides: TGCGCCAGCAGGGAGGAGAGGGACACTGAAGCTTTCTTT. It translates to CASREERDTEAFF.